The subject of this entry is one T cell receptor (beta chain). The data derive from a study of T cell changes during pregnancy in multiple sclerosis. CDR1 and CDR2 (germline): SGHTA, FQGNSA. V was cut by 3 bases and J by 6 bases, with 15 bases left in between. This CDR3 contains 15 residues. Data came from immunoSEQ multiplex PCR; TCRdb stores just in-frame clones and leaves some out. The data hold 41,000 or so clones, with 90% to 95% observed a single time. This TCR came from a female donor with multiple sclerosis, enrolled in a pregnancy study. The V gene is TRBV7-2, the J gene TRBJ2-1, with D possibly matching TRBD2 (7 bases). Sequencing was performed on CD8+ T cells from peripheral blood mononuclear cells, taken in the third trimester of pregnancy. As DNA, the CDR3 is TGTGCCAGCAGCTTTGGACTAGGGGGGTCCAATGAGCAGTTCTTC. It specifies CASSFGLGGSNEQFF.